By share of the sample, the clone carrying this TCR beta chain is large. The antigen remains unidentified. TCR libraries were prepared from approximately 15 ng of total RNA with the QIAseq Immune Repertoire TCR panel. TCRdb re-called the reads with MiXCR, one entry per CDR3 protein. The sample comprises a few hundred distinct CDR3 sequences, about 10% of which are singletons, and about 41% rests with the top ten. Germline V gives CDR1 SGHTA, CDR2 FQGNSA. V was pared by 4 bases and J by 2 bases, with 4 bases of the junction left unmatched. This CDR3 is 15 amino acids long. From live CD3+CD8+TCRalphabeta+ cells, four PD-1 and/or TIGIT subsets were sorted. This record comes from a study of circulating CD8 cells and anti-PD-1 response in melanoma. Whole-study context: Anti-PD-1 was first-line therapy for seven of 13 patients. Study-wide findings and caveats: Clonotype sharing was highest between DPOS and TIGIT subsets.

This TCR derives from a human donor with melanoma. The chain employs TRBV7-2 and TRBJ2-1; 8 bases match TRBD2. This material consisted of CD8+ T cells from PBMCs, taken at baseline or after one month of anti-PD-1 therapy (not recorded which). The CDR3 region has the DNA TGTGCCAGCAGCTCCTCAGCGGGAGCCTACAATGAGCAGTTCTTC. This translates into CASSSSAGAYNEQFF.